These T cell receptor beta chains were read from a single sample in a study of blood T cell repertoires in COVID-19. Here immunoSEQ multiplex PCR was the method, and the copy in TCRdb shows in-frame clones only, minus some. Of 100,000 or so clones listed, 85% were seen once; the top ten hold approximately 1.8%. The sequenced sample consisted of peripheral blood. All receptors come from a woman aged 70 to 79 with active or convalescent COVID-19. The CDR3 runs from the conserved cysteine through the conserved F or W. The D gene is left open where the match is weak. Where a row states a size, it is once, few, many or the class of an expanded clone; other rows omit it.

CDR3aa	CDR3nt	d_gene	j_gene	len	v_gene	abundance
CASGSGTPIYEQYF	TGTGCCAGCGGTTCCGGGACACCGATCTACGAGCAGTACTTC	NA	TRBJ2-7	14	TRBV6-2/TRBV6-3	NA
CASSGIQGGPGGNSPLHF	TGTGCCAGCAGCGGGATACAGGGGGGACCGGGTGGTAATTCACCCCTCCACTTT	TRBD1	TRBJ1-6	18	TRBV5-4	NA
CATQSRGPYNEQFF	TGTGCCACCCAATCCAGGGGCCCCTACAATGAGCAGTTCTTC	NA	TRBJ2-1	14	TRBV19	once
CASSLRGQGTGNTIYF	TGTGCCAGCAGCTTGCGGGGACAGGGGACTGGAAACACCATATATTTT	TRBD1	TRBJ1-3	16	TRBV5-4	NA
CASSLGTGFGNEQFF	TGTGCTAGCAGCTTAGGGACAGGGTTCGGCAATGAGCAGTTCTTC	TRBD1	TRBJ2-1	15	TRBV7-7	once
CASSSLTGSSGGTEAFF	TGTGCCAGCTCATCCTTGACAGGGAGCTCAGGGGGCACTGAAGCTTTCTTT	TRBD1	TRBJ1-1	17	TRBV18	NA
CASSENSGTARNTIYF	TGTGCCAGCAGCGAAAACTCCGGGACAGCGAGAAACACCATATATTTT	TRBD1	TRBJ1-3	16	TRBV6-2/TRBV6-3	NA
CASSLGTGDTQYF	TGTGCCAGCAGCTTAGGGACGGGGGATACGCAGTATTTT	NA	TRBJ2-3	13	TRBV7-9	few
CASGTGTSGRGVEQFF	TGTGCCAGCGGCACCGGGACTAGCGGGCGGGGTGTTGAGCAGTTCTTC	TRBD2	TRBJ2-1	16	TRBV5-4	NA
CASSAYTGELFF	TGTGCCAGCAGTGCGTACACCGGGGAGCTGTTTTTT	NA	TRBJ2-2	12	TRBV2	NA
CASSLGSNNEQFF	TGTGCCAGCAGCTTAGGGAGCAACAATGAGCAGTTCTTC	NA	TRBJ2-1	13	TRBV11-3	NA